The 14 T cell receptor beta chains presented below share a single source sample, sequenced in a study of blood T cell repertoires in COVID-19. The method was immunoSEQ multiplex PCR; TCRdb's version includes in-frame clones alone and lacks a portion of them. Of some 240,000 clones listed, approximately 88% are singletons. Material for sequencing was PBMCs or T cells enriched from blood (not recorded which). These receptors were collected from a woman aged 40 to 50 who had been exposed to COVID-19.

CDR3 in DNA: TGTGCCATCGAGCATAACAGGGACTATGGCTACACCTTC. Translating it yields CAIEHNRDYGYTF. This chain links TRBV2 with TRBJ1-2; tentative D call: TRBD1 (6 bases). Trimming stripped 10 bases from V and 3 bases from J, with 15 bases between. Germline V gives CDR1 SNHLY, CDR2 FYNNEI. This CDR3 contains 13 residues.

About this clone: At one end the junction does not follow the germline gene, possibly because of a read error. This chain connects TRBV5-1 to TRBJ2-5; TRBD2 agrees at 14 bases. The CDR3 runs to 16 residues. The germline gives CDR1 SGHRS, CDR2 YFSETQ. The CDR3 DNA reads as TGTGCCAGCAGCTGGGGGACTAGCGGGAGTGGAGAGACCCAGTACTTC. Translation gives CASSWGTSGSGETQYF. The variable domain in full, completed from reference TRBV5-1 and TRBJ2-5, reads KAGVTQTPRYLIKTRGQQVTLSCSPISGHRSVSWYQQTPGQGLQFLFEYFSETQRNKGNFPGRFSGRQFSNSRSEMNVSTLELGDSALYLCASSWGTSGSGETQYFGPGTRLLVL.

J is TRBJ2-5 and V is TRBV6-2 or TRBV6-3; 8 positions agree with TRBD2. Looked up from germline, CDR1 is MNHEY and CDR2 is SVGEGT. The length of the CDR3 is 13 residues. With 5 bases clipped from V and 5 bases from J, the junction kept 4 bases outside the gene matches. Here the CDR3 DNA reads TGTGCCAGCAGTCGACCGGGAGGGGAGACCCAGTACTTC. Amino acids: CASSRPGGETQYF.

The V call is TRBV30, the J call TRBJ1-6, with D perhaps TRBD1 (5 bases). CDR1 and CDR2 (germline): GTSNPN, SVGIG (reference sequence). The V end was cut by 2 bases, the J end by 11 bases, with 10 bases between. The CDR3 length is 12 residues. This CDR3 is CAWSSGDAPLHF. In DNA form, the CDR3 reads TGTGCCTGGAGTAGCGGGGACGCACCCCTCCACTTT.

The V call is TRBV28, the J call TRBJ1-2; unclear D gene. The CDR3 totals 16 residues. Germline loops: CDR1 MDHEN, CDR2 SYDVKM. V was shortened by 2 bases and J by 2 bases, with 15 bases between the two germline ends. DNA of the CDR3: TGTGCCAGCAGTTTAAGTCTCCGGGAGGCAAACTATGGCTACACCTTC. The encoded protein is CASSLSLREANYGYTF.

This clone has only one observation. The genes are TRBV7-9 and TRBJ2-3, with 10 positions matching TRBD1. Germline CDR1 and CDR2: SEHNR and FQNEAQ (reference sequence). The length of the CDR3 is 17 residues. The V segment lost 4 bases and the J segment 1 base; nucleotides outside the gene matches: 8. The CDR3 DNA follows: TGTGCCAGCAGCTCGACCCCAGGGACAGGGGGCACAGATACGCAGTATTTT. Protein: CASSSTPGTGGTDTQYF. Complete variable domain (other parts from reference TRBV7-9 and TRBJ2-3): DTGVSQNPRHKITKRGQNVTFRCDPISEHNRLYWYRQTLGQGPEFLTYFQNEAQLEKSRLLSDRFSAERPKGSFSTLEIQRTEQGDSAMYLCASSSTPGTGGTDTQYFGPGTRLTVL.

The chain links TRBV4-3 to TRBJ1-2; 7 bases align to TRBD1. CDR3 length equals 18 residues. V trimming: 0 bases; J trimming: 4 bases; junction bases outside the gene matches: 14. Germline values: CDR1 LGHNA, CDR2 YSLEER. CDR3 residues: CASSQDPDRGQATYGYTF. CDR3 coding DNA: TGCGCCAGCAGCCAAGACCCCGATCGCGGACAGGCCACCTATGGCTACACCTTC.

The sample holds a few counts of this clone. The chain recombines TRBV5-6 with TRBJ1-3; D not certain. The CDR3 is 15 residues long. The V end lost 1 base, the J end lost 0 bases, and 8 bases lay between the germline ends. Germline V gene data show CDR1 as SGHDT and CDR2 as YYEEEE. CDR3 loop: CASSLSVLSGNTIYF. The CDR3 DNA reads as TGTGCCAGCAGCTTGTCGGTACTCTCTGGAAACACCATATATTTT.

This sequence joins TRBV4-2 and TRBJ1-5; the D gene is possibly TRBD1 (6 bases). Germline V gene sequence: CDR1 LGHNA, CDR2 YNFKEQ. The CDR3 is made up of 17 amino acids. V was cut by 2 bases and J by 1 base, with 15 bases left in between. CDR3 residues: CASSQKSGTISNQPQHF. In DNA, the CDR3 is TGTGCCAGCAGCCAAAAATCCGGGACAATAAGCAATCAGCCCCAGCATTTT.

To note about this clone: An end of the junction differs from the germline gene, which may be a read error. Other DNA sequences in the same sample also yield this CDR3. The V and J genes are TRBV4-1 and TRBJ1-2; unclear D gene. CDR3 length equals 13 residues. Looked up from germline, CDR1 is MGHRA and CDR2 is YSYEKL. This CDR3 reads CASSQAYSYGYTF. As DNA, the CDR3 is TGCGCCAGCAGTCAAGCCTACAGCTATGGCTACACCTTC.

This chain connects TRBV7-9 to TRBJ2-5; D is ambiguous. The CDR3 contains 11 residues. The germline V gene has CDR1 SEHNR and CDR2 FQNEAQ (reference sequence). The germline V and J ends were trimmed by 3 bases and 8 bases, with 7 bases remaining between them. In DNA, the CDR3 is TGTGCCAGCAGCTTTGGTAGAACCCAGTACTTC. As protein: CASSFGRTQYF.

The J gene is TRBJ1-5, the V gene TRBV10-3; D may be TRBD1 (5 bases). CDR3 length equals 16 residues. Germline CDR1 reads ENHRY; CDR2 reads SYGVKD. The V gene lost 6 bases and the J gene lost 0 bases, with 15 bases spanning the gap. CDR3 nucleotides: TGTGCCATCAGCGCCGGACAAGAGATTAGCAATCAGCCCCAGCATTTT. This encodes CAISAGQEISNQPQHF.

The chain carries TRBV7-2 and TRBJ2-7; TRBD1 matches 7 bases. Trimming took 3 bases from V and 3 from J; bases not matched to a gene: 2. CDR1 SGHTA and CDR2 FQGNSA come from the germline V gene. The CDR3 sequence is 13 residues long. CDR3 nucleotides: TGTGCCAGCAGCTTCGGGACAGTCTACGAGCAGTACTTC. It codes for CASSFGTVYEQYF.

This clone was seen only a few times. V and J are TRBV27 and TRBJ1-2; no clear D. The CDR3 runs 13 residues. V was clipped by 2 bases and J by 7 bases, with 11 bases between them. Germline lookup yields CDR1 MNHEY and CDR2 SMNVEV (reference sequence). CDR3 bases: TGTGCCAGCAGTTTAACGGGTTTTCGTGGCTACACCTTC. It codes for CASSLTGFRGYTF.